The 21 T cell receptor beta chains reported below all come from one sample, sequenced in a study of shared clonotypes between healthy human individuals. Libraries were prepared by immunoSEQ multiplex PCR; TCRdb keeps only in-frame clonotypes and omits some of them. The table lists 600,000 to 750,000 clones, 80% to 95% of them singletons, with more than 30% in the top ten. Material for sequencing was memory CD8+ T cells from PBMCs. The subset was: CD45RO+ cells pooled with CCR7-negative TemRA cells. These receptors were obtained from a man between 18 and 29 years old in good health. Some clones in this sample may be carry-over from other donors' samples.

This chain links TRBV15 with TRBJ2-7; D gene ambiguous. The CDR3 has 13 amino acids. CDR1 and CDR2 (germline): LNHNV, YYDKDF (reference sequence). Trimming took off 3 bases at V and 5 bases at J, with 11 bases between the two ends. The CDR3 sequence: CATSSLVVHEQYF. The CDR3 DNA follows: TGTGCCACCAGCAGCCTCGTCGTCCACGAGCAGTACTTC.

The chain has TRBV6-5 and TRBJ1-2; D not certain. This CDR3 contains 10 residues. V was clipped by 10 bases and J by 3 bases, with 6 bases between them. Germline V gene lookup returns CDR1 MNHEY and CDR2 SVGAGI. In nucleotides, the CDR3 is TGTGCCACCTGGGACTATGGCTACACCTTC. Amino acids: CATWDYGYTF.

The chain links TRBV9 to TRBJ2-7; 7 nucleotides match TRBD1. Losses at the gene ends were 0 bases for V and 1 base for J; bases not matched to a gene: 7. The CDR3 spans 16 residues. The germline V gene has CDR1 SGDLS and CDR2 YYNGEE. The CDR3 sequence: CASSVEGGSRSYEQYF. The CDR3 nucleotides are TGTGCCAGCAGCGTAGAAGGGGGCTCACGGTCCTACGAGCAGTACTTC.

The chain carries TRBV9 and TRBJ2-1; D call uncertain. The CDR3 loop spans 15 amino acids. V gave up 4 bases and J gave up 7 bases, with 18 bases separating them. Germline V CDR1 and CDR2: SGDLS, YYNGEE. In DNA form, the CDR3 reads TGTGCCAGCAGCCGCGCCGGACCTGTTACAAATGAGCAGTTCTTC. Amino acids: CASSRAGPVTNEQFF.

This clone has only one observation. The chain has TRBV5-4 and TRBJ1-2, with TRBD1 matching 9 bases. There are 15 residues in the CDR3. Germline values: CDR1 SGHNT, CDR2 YYREEE (reference sequence). The J segment lost 3 bases and the V segment lost 3 bases, leaving 6 bases of the junction unmatched. The CDR3 DNA follows: TGTGCCAGCAGCTCAAACAGGGGGCTCCACTATGGCTACACCTTC. Translating it yields CASSSNRGLHYGYTF. Full variable domain (remainder filled in from reference TRBV5-4 and TRBJ1-2): ETGVTQSPTHLIKTRGQQVTLRCSSQSGHNTVSWYQQALGQGPQFIFQYYREEENGRGNFPPRFSGLQFPNYSSELNVNALELDDSALYLCASSSNRGLHYGYTFGSGTRLTVV.

The genes are TRBV27 and TRBJ2-1; 11 bases fit TRBD1. Germline V gene data show CDR1 as MNHEY and CDR2 as SMNVEV (reference sequence). V shed 0 bases and J 5 bases; nucleotides not matched to a gene: 3. The CDR3 sequence is 16 residues long. The CDR3 sequence: CASSLSGTGGDNEQFF. CDR3 bases: TGTGCCAGCAGTTTATCGGGGACAGGGGGGGACAATGAGCAGTTCTTC.

Worth noting for this clone: It may be a read error: a sequence one base away is much more abundant. The same CDR3 also results from other DNA sequences found in this sample. The V call is TRBV9, the J call TRBJ1-1; the D is unclear. Germline lookup yields CDR1 SGDLS and CDR2 YYNGEE. Deletions cut 0 bases from V and 1 base from J, with 4 bases between. This CDR3 is 13 amino acids long. The chain's CDR3 is CASSVGRNTEAFF. CDR3 nucleotides: TGTGCCAGCAGCGTAGGGCGGAACACTGAAGCTTTCTTT.

The chain joins TRBV7-6 to TRBJ2-1; TRBD1 aligns across 9 bases. Germline V gene data show CDR1 as SGHVS and CDR2 as FNYEAQ. The V gene end was trimmed by 2 bases and the J gene end by 2 bases; junction bases not matched to a gene: 1. The CDR3 runs 15 residues. CDR3 DNA sequence: TGTGCCAGCAGCTTAAGGACAGGGGCCTACAATGAGCAGTTCTTC. This codes for CASSLRTGAYNEQFF.

The chain links TRBV9 to TRBJ2-3; no clear D. This CDR3 spans 13 amino acids. The germline V and J ends were trimmed by 1 base and 3 bases, with 6 bases remaining between them. CDR1 SGDLS and CDR2 YYNGEE come from the germline V gene. The CDR3 sequence: CASSVTRTDTQYF. CDR3 nucleotide sequence: TGTGCCAGCAGCGTAACCCGGACAGATACGCAGTATTTT.

As regards this clone: Other nucleotide sequences in the sample specify the same CDR3. This rearrangement joins TRBV13 to TRBJ2-7; the D gene is possibly TRBD2 (6 bases). Germline CDR1 reads PRHDT; CDR2 reads FYEKMQ (reference sequence). Between the trimmed V and J ends, which lost 1 base and 1 base, there was a span of 11 bases. This CDR3 contains 15 residues. This CDR3 is CASSLDGAGSYEQYF. CDR3 coding DNA: TGTGCCAGCAGCTTAGACGGGGCGGGGTCCTACGAGCAGTACTTC.

The genes are TRBV27 and TRBJ2-1; no firm D call. CDR3 size: 14 residues. The germline CDR1 and CDR2 sequences are MNHEY and SMNVEV (reference sequence). Trimming pared 8 bases from V and 0 bases from J, leaving 11 bases between. DNA for the CDR3: TGTGCCAGCGGAGAGAGGAGCTCCTACAATGAGCAGTTCTTC. The encoded protein is CASGERSSYNEQFF.

V usage is TRBV5-1 and J usage is TRBJ2-1; 15 bases map to TRBD2. J was trimmed by 2 bases and V by 4 bases; bases with no gene match: 4. The CDR3 covers 17 residues. Germline V gives CDR1 SGHRS, CDR2 YFSETQ. Here the CDR3 reads CASSAGTSGRTYNEQFF. In DNA form, the CDR3 reads TGCGCCAGCAGCGCTGGGACTAGCGGGAGGACCTACAATGAGCAGTTCTTC.

The count of this clone is one. This sequence joins TRBV15 and TRBJ2-5, with 8 nucleotides matching TRBD2. The length of the CDR3 is 17 residues. The junction had 9 bases not matched to a gene; V was cut back by 0 bases and J by 3 bases. CDR1 is LNHNV, CDR2 YYDKDF, per germline (reference sequence). The CDR3 sequence is CATSRDLYGRAEETQYF. The CDR3 coding sequence is TGTGCCACCAGCAGAGATCTTTACGGGAGGGCCGAAGAGACCCAGTACTTC. The whole variable domain, remainder taken from reference TRBV15 and TRBJ2-5, is DAMVIQNPRYQVTQFGKPVTLSCSQTLNHNVMYWYQQKSSQAPKLLFHYYDKDFNNEADTPDNFQSRRPNTSFCFLDIRSPGLGDTAMYLCATSRDLYGRAEETQYFGPGTRLLVL.

The chain employs TRBV2 and TRBJ2-3; 7 bases agree with TRBD2. This CDR3 is built from 14 residues. The germline gives CDR1 SNHLY, CDR2 FYNNEI. The trim removed 3 bases at V and 1 base at J, leaving 1 base unmatched. In DNA form, the CDR3 reads TGTGCCAGCAGTGAGGCGGGAGGCACAGATACGCAGTATTTT. This codes for CASSEAGGTDTQYF.

This clone was recorded only once. CDR3 region: CASSIVGAQETQYF. The CDR3 region has the DNA TGTGCCAGTAGTATAGTAGGGGCTCAAGAGACCCAGTACTTC. This chain links TRBV19 with TRBJ2-5, with D perhaps TRBD1 (5 bases). Trimming removed 1 base from V and 2 bases from J, with 8 bases in between. Germline V lookup: CDR1 LNHDA, CDR2 SQIVND (reference sequence). There are 14 residues in the CDR3.

For the CDR3, the DNA is TGTGCCAGTAGTATAGTCCGACAGGGCCCCTACAATGAGCAGTTCTTC. The encoded protein is CASSIVRQGPYNEQFF. The chain has TRBV19 and TRBJ2-1; 7 nucleotides agree with TRBD1. This CDR3 comprises 16 residues. V lost 1 base, J lost 2 bases, and 5 bases stayed unmatched. The germline CDR1 and CDR2 sequences are LNHDA and SQIVND (reference sequence).

V usage is TRBV11-2 and J usage is TRBJ2-3; 9 nucleotides line up with TRBD2. V shed 6 bases and J 2 bases; nucleotides not matched to a gene: 9. Germline-derived CDR1 and CDR2 are SGHAT and FQNNGV. The CDR3 consists of 16 residues. The CDR3 loop reads CASSLRLAEITDTQYF. The CDR3 DNA is TGTGCCAGCAGTTTACGACTAGCGGAGATCACAGATACGCAGTATTTT.

The chain links TRBV7-3 to TRBJ1-1, with D maybe TRBD1 (5 bases). This CDR3 is built from 13 residues. Trimming took 1 base from V and 4 from J, leaving 7 bases between them. Germline assignment: CDR1 SGHTA and CDR2 FQGTGA. The CDR3 DNA follows: TGTGCCAGCAGCTTAAAGAGGGGCACTGAAGCTTTCTTT. Residues: CASSLKRGTEAFF. The entire variable domain, with the rest obtained from reference TRBV7-3 and TRBJ1-1, is as follows: GAGVSQTPSNKVTEKGKYVELRCDPISGHTALYWYRQSLGQGPEFLIYFQGTGAADDSGLPNDRFFAVRPEGSVSTLKIQRTERGDSAVYLCASSLKRGTEAFFGQGTRLTVV.

V gene TRBV2 combines with J gene TRBJ1-1, with TRBD1 as a possible D gene (6 bases). With 5 bases removed from V and 0 bases from J, the gap between germline ends came to 10 bases. Germline assignment: CDR1 SNHLY and CDR2 FYNNEI. The CDR3 extends over 14 amino acids. CDR3: CASSPTGMNTEAFF. For the CDR3, the DNA is TGTGCCAGCAGTCCGACAGGAATGAACACTGAAGCTTTCTTT. Supplemented by reference TRBV2 and TRBJ1-1, the full variable domain reads EPEVTQTPSHQVTQMGQEVILRCVPISNHLYFYWYRQILGQKVEFLVSFYNNEISEKSEIFDDQFSVERPDGSNFTLKIRSTKLEDSAMYFCASSPTGMNTEAFFGQGTRLTVV.

The gene calls are TRBV2 and TRBJ2-1; no reliable D call. Trimming removed 5 bases at V and 4 bases at J, with 6 bases between. Per germline, CDR1 SNHLY and CDR2 FYNNEI. CDR3 length: 12 amino acids. The CDR3 sequence: CASSRQYNEQFF. CDR3 coding DNA: TGTGCCAGCAGTAGGCAGTACAATGAGCAGTTCTTC.

CDR3 amino acids: CASSPGRFTEAFF. The CDR3 bases are TGTGCCAGCAGTCCGGGACGGTTCACTGAAGCTTTCTTT. The chain uses TRBV6-5 and TRBJ1-1; D may be TRBD1 (5 bases). Trimming shortened V by 5 bases and J by 4 bases, and 11 bases separated the two germline ends. Germline V CDR1 and CDR2: MNHEY, SVGAGI. The CDR3 runs 13 residues.